Listed below are T cell receptor beta chains from one sample, sequenced in a study of blood T cell repertoires in COVID-19. TCRdb's copy holds only in-frame clones and misses some; the assay was immunoSEQ multiplex PCR. This sample has about 240,000 clones; 82% occur once, and the top ten carry 4.7%. Sequences were obtained from peripheral blood. The receptors come from a woman in her seventies with acute or convalescent COVID-19. CDR3s include the opening cysteine and the closing phenylalanine or tryptophan. The D gene is left open where the match is weak. Clone sizes are given selectively: once, few, many, or a class where the clone is expanded.

V,D,size,J,CDR3,DNA
TRBV10-3,.,.,TRBJ1-5,CAISDYTGFTSNQPQHF,TGTGCCATCAGTGACTATACAGGATTCACTAGCAATCAGCCCCAGCATTTT
TRBV11-2,TRBD1,.,TRBJ1-5,CASSTGQGNQPQHF,TGTGCCAGCAGCACGGGACAGGGCAATCAGCCCCAGCATTTT
TRBV5-8,TRBD1,.,TRBJ2-1,CASSPRADRGLYISNEQFF,TGTGCCAGCAGCCCGAGGGCTGACAGGGGGCTTTATATTAGCAATGAGCAGTTCTTC
TRBV19,.,.,TRBJ1-5,CASSPGGTLNQPQHF,TGTGCCAGTAGTCCCGGCGGGACCCTCAATCAGCCCCAGCATTTT
TRBV5-4,.,.,TRBJ1-1,CASSTSTAQSTEAFF,TGTGCCAGCAGCACGTCGACAGCGCAGTCCACTGAAGCTTTCTTT
TRBV3-1/TRBV3-2,TRBD1,.,TRBJ1-6,CASSQDLTGKNSPLHF,TGTGCCAGCAGCCAAGACCTGACAGGGAAGAATTCACCCCTCCACTTT
TRBV19,TRBD1,.,TRBJ2-3,CASGLGQFTDTQYF,TGTGCCAGTGGACTGGGACAGTTCACAGATACGCAGTATTTT
TRBV12-3/TRBV12-4,.,.,TRBJ2-3,CATREPQTDTQYF,TGTGCCACCAGGGAGCCTCAAACAGATACGCAGTATTTT
TRBV5-4,TRBD1,.,TRBJ2-5,CASSSGQGQETQYF,TGTGCCAGCAGCTCGGGACAGGGCCAAGAGACCCAGTACTTC
TRBV5-1,TRBD2,.,TRBJ2-5,CASSWGLERGTQYF,TGCGCCAGCAGCTGGGGACTAGAGAGGGGGACCCAGTACTTC
TRBV7-8,TRBD1,.,TRBJ2-5,CASSPARGGSETQYF,TGTGCCAGCAGCCCAGCAAGAGGGGGCTCGGAGACCCAGTACTTC
TRBV6-5,.,.,TRBJ1-2,CASSRTGSYGYTF,TGTGCCAGCAGCCGCACAGGATCCTATGGCTACACCTTC
TRBV5-4,.,.,TRBJ2-3,CASSLGAEADTQYF,TGTGCCAGCAGCTTGGGAGCCGAGGCAGATACGCAGTATTTT
TRBV30,TRBD1,.,TRBJ1-2,CAWRYPTVGTRDRDLANYGYTF,TGTGCCTGGCGATACCCGACGGTGGGAACCCGGGACAGGGACCTAGCTAACTATGGCTACACCTTC
TRBV4-1,.,.,TRBJ1-3,CASSQNSAGGNTIYF,TGCGCCAGCAGTCAGAACAGTGCCGGCGGAAACACCATATATTTT
TRBV28,TRBD2,.,TRBJ2-7,CASISSGGVYEQYF,TGTGCCAGCATCTCTAGCGGGGGGGTTTACGAGCAGTACTTC
TRBV25-1,.,.,TRBJ1-2,CASSVTGYGYTF,TGTGCCAGCAGTGTGACAGGCTATGGCTACACCTTC
TRBV11-2,.,.,TRBJ1-6,CASSLESVYNSPLHF,TGTGCCAGCAGCTTAGAGTCGGTCTATAATTCACCCCTCCACTTT
TRBV6-2/TRBV6-3,TRBD1,.,TRBJ2-3,CASSWGQGRNTQYF,TGTGCCAGCAGTTGGGGACAGGGTCGAAATACGCAGTATTTT
TRBV6-5,TRBD1,.,TRBJ2-1,CASTNRQGVDNEQFF,TGTGCCAGCACCAATAGACAGGGGGTCGACAATGAGCAGTTCTTC
TRBV20-1,.,.,TRBJ1-1,CSASKEQLNTEAFF,TGCAGTGCTAGTAAGGAACAGCTAAACACTGAAGCTTTCTTT
TRBV4-2,.,.,TRBJ2-7,CASSQELSYEQYF,TGTGCCAGCAGCCAAGAACTGAGCTACGAGCAGTACTTC
TRBV27,.,.,TRBJ1-5,CASSRRFNQPQHF,TGTGCCAGCAGTCGGAGGTTCAATCAGCCCCAGCATTTT
TRBV7-2,TRBD2,.,TRBJ2-7,CASRLERTSGGAAMDEQYF,TGTGCCAGCAGATTAGAAAGGACTAGCGGGGGGGCCGCAATGGACGAGCAGTACTTC
TRBV5-4,.,.,TRBJ2-5,CASSFFFLTGNQETQYF,TGTGCCAGCAGCTTTTTCTTCCTGACAGGAAACCAAGAGACCCAGTACTTC
TRBV5-1,.,.,TRBJ2-3,CASSLEGVSTDTQYF,TGCGCCAGCAGCTTGGAGGGGGTGAGCACAGATACGCAGTATTTT
TRBV9,TRBD2,.,TRBJ2-1,CASSAGIAGGENEQFF,TGTGCCAGCAGCGCGGGGATAGCGGGGGGAGAGAATGAGCAGTTCTTC
TRBV24-1,.,.,TRBJ2-7,CATSETGLSYEQYF,TGTGCCACCAGTGAAACAGGGCTATCCTACGAGCAGTACTTC
TRBV6-5,TRBD1,.,TRBJ2-7,CASTRDSHYEQYF,TGTGCCAGCACACGGGACAGCCACTACGAGCAGTACTTC
TRBV19,.,.,TRBJ2-1,CASSQTGSSYNEQFF,TGTGCCAGTAGTCAAACGGGTAGCTCCTACAATGAGCAGTTCTTC
TRBV4-2,.,.,TRBJ1-6,CASSQGNRANSPLHF,TGTGCCAGCAGCCAAGGGAACAGGGCGAATTCACCCCTCCACTTT
TRBV29-1,.,once,TRBJ1-3,CSGGTRNTIYF,TGCAGCGGGGGCACCAGGAACACCATATATTTT
TRBV19,TRBD1,.,TRBJ1-1,CASSSPGQGTEAFF,TGTGCCAGTAGTTCGCCGGGACAGGGGACTGAAGCTTTCTTT
TRBV5-6,.,many,TRBJ1-2,CASSLMAARSVGSGYTF,TGTGCCAGCAGCTTGATGGCAGCCCGAAGCGTGGGGAGTGGCTACACCTTC
TRBV3-1/TRBV3-2,.,.,TRBJ2-7,CASSQDNSLTYEQYF,TGTGCCAGCAGCCAAGACAACAGCCTCACCTACGAGCAGTACTTC
TRBV2,.,.,TRBJ1-5,CASSLDSPNQPQHF,TGTGCCAGCAGTTTGGACTCCCCCAATCAGCCCCAGCATTTT
TRBV5-1,.,once,TRBJ1-1,CASSLAGGYMNTEAFF,TGCGCCAGCAGCTTGGCGGGGGGTTACATGAACACTGAAGCTTTCTTT